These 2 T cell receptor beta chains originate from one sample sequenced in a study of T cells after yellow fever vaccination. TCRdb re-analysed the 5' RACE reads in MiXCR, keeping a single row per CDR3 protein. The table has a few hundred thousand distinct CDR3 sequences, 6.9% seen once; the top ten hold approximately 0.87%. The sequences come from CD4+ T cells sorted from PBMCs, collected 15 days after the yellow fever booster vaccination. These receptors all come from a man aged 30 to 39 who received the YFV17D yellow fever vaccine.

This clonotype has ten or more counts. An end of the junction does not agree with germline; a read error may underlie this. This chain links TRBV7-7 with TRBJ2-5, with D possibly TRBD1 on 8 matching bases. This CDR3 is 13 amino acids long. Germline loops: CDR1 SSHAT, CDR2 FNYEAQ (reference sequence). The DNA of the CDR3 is TGTGCTAGCAGCGGGACAGGCCAAGAGACCCAGTACTTC. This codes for CASSGTGQETQYF. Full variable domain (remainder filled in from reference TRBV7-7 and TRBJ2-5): GAGVSQSPRYKVTKRGQDVTLRCDPISSHATLYWYQQALGQGPEFLTYFNYEAQPDKSGLPSDRFSAERPEGSISTLTIQRTEQRDSAMYRCASSGTGQETQYFGPGTRLLVL.

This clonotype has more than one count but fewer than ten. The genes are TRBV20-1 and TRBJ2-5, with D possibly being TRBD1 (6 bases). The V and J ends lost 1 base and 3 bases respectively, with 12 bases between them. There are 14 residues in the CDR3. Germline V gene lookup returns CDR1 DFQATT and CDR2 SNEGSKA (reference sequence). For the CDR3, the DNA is TGCAGTGCTAGAGGGCCACAGGGAAAAGAGACCCAGTACTTC. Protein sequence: CSARGPQGKETQYF.